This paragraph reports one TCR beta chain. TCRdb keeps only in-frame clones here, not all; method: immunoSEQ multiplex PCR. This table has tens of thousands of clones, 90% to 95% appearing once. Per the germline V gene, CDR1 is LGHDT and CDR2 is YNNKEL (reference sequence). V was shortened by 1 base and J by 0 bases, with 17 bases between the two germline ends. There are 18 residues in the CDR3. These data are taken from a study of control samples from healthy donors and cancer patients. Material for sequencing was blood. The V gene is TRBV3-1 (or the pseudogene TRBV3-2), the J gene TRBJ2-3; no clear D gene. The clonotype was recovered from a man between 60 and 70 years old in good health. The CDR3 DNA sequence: TGTGCCAGCAGCCAAGGGTTTGGGCACACTAATAGCACAGATACGCAGTATTTT. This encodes CASSQGFGHTNSTDTQYF.